Each of the 8 T cell receptor beta chains below was sequenced from the same sample in a study of OX40 agonist ivuxolimab in advanced cancers. Sequencing was performed with immunoSEQ multiplex PCR; in TCRdb, only in-frame clones are kept and a portion is missing. In the table there are roughly 35,000 clones, approximately 80% of which are singletons. The sequencing here drew on CD4+ or CD8+ T cells sorted from blood, taken in a trial of the OX40 agonist ivuxolimab. These receptors all come from an adult with an advanced solid tumor such as melanoma, head and neck, liver or kidney cancer.

The gene calls are TRBV2 and TRBJ1-1; D uncertain. The CDR3 contains 20 residues. In germline, CDR1 is SNHLY, CDR2 FYNNEI. The V and J ends lost 2 bases and 0 bases respectively, with 25 bases between them. CDR3 protein: CASSEIPPQAHNSMNTEAFF. DNA for the CDR3: TGTGCCAGCAGTGAAATACCCCCTCAGGCCCATAATAGTATGAACACTGAAGCTTTCTTT.

The rearrangement links TRBV9 to TRBJ2-5; D uncertain. The CDR3 runs to 12 residues. Per germline, CDR1 SGDLS and CDR2 YYNGEE. The V end lost 3 bases, the J end lost 5 bases, and 8 bases lay between the germline ends. The CDR3 DNA reads as TGTGCCAGCAGCGCTGGTCGGGAGACCCAGTACTTC. Its protein product is CASSAGRETQYF.

V is TRBV7-2 and J is TRBJ2-6; TRBD1 matches at 9 bases. The germline V gene encodes CDR1 SGHTA and CDR2 FQGNSA. The CDR3 runs to 17 residues. The V segment lost 5 bases and the J segment 4 bases; nucleotides outside the gene matches: 9. CDR3 region: CASSPGTGPSGANVLTF. The DNA of the CDR3 is TGTGCCAGCAGCCCCGGGACAGGGCCATCCGGGGCCAACGTCCTGACTTTC.

This clone was observed once. The gene calls are TRBV5-1 and TRBJ2-3; 9 bases line up with TRBD2. Germline CDR1 reads SGHRS; CDR2 reads YFSETQ. The J segment lost 5 bases and the V segment lost 4 bases, leaving 8 bases of the junction unmatched. The length of the CDR3 is 15 residues. In DNA form, the CDR3 reads TGCGCCAGCAGCCTTAGCGGGGGCCTCGTAGATACGCAGTATTTT. Its protein is CASSLSGGLVDTQYF.

V gene TRBV18 combines with J gene TRBJ1-2, with no clear D. Germline lookup yields CDR1 KGHSH and CDR2 LQKENI. Trimming left V 0 bases short and J 0 bases short, with 8 bases between. CDR3 size: 15 residues. As DNA, the CDR3 is TGTGCCAGCTCACCACCCGACCTAGCTAACTATGGCTACACCTTC. This translates into CASSPPDLANYGYTF. Together with reference TRBV18 and TRBJ1-2, the CDR3 gives the full variable domain: NAGVMQNPRHLVRRRGQEARLRCSPMKGHSHVYWYRQLPEEGLKFMVYLQKENIIDESGMPKERFSAEFPKEGPSILRIQQVVRGDSAAYFCASSPPDLANYGYTFGSGTRLTVV.

The CDR3 sequence: CASPQSDREASNQPQHF. CDR3 in DNA: TGCGCCAGCCCCCAATCCGACAGGGAAGCTAGCAATCAGCCCCAGCATTTT. This rearrangement joins TRBV5-1 to TRBJ1-5; 7 bases match TRBD1. V shed 7 bases and J 0 bases; nucleotides not matched to a gene: 13. This CDR3 spans 17 amino acids. Germline V gene sequence: CDR1 SGHRS, CDR2 YFSETQ.

J is TRBJ2-6 and V is TRBV19; D uncertain. CDR3 length equals 14 residues. With 4 bases removed from V and 4 bases from J, the gap between germline ends came to 8 bases. Per germline, CDR1 LNHDA and CDR2 SQIVND (reference sequence). The CDR3 here is CASSTPGGANVLTF. CDR3 nucleotides: TGTGCCAGTAGTACCCCCGGCGGGGCCAACGTCCTGACTTTC.

This chain joins TRBV7-9 and TRBJ2-1; TRBD1 aligns across 9 bases. V lost 3 bases to trimming and J lost 4 bases; unmatched junction nucleotides: 4. Germline V gene lookup returns CDR1 SEHNR and CDR2 FQNEAQ (reference sequence). This CDR3 is 15 amino acids long. CDR3: CASSFGTGSYNEQFF. The CDR3 bases are TGTGCCAGCAGCTTTGGGACAGGGTCATACAATGAGCAGTTCTTC.